This TCR beta chain is from a study of cytomegalovirus exposure and HLA in healthy donors. V gave up 4 bases and J gave up 1 base; unmatched junction bases: 4. Germline V gene sequence: CDR1 SGHNT, CDR2 YYREEE (reference sequence). CDR3 size: 14 residues. The protocol was immunoSEQ multiplex PCR, while the TCRdb copy is restricted to in-frame clones and leaves out a portion. The profile shows fewer than 150,000 clones, about 91% of them singletons. The TCR comes from a man in his late teens or twenties in good health and CMV-seronegative. The specimen sequenced was PBMCs. The V and J genes are TRBV5-4 and TRBJ1-2; TRBD1 matches at 7 bases. The CDR3 loop is CASSRPGGNYGYTF. Written as DNA, the CDR3 is TGTGCCAGCAGCCGTCCAGGGGGTAACTATGGCTACACCTTC.